Sequencing of this TCR beta chain was carried out in a study of blood T cell repertoires in COVID-19. In the study overall: The origin of the acute and convalescent COVID-19 samples was the United States, Italy and Spain. Sample material is recorded as cDNA or gDNA derived from T cells, B-cell-depleted T cells, or PBMCs.

The V gene end was trimmed by 7 bases and the J gene end by 4 bases; junction bases not matched to a gene: 9. The CDR3 is 14 amino acids. Germline loops: CDR1 GTSNPN, CDR2 SVGIG (reference sequence). Authors' processing steps: From reference gene primer amplification, estimates of nucleated cell counts were derived. Repertoires were generated with immunoSEQ multiplex PCR, while TCRdb's copy carries only in-frame clones and drops some. V and J calls and clone size are as listed in that table; D and trimming were resolved from the DNA. The profile shows fewer than 30,000 clones, just over 90% of them singletons.

Sequencing was performed on peripheral blood. The V gene is TRBV30, the J gene TRBJ2-3; 9 nucleotides line up with TRBD2. This sequence was found in a human donor in a cohort sampled during active COVID-19. DNA for the CDR3: TGTGCCTTCGGCAAGGCGGGAGGGCCAGATACGCAGTATTTT. Translating gives CAFGKAGGPDTQYF.